This entry concerns a single T cell receptor beta chain. These data are taken from a study of blood T cell repertoires in COVID-19. The CDR3 spans 16 residues. Germline CDR1 SGHNT, CDR2 YYREEE (reference sequence). The V gene lost 5 bases and the J gene lost 4 bases, with 21 bases spanning the gap. Using immunoSEQ multiplex PCR, the repertoire was profiled, and TCRdb retains in-frame clones only, with some absent. This sample has 200,000 to 250,000 clones, with approximately 84% found just once. Sequenced: PBMCs or T cells enriched from blood (not recorded which). The rearrangement links TRBV5-4 to TRBJ2-5, with D unclear. This sequence was found in a man between 40 and 49 years old who had recovered from COVID-19. CDR3 coding DNA: TGTGCCAGCAGACCCTCCGGAACAGTCAGCATAGAGACCCAGTACTTC. It is translated as CASRPSGTVSIETQYF. Based on the CDR3 plus reference TRBV5-4 and TRBJ2-5, the full variable domain is ETGVTQSPTHLIKTRGQQVTLRCSSQSGHNTVSWYQQALGQGPQFIFQYYREEENGRGNFPPRFSGLQFPNYSSELNVNALELDDSALYLCASRPSGTVSIETQYFGPGTRLLVL.